The T cell receptor (beta chain) described here comes from a study of blood T cells in healthy people across ages. With each sample, at least 5 micrograms of total RNA were extracted. The CDR3 has 14 amino acids. V lost 1 base to trimming and J lost 3 bases; unmatched junction nucleotides: 3. Germline V gene sequence: CDR1 DFQATT, CDR2 SNEGSKA (reference sequence). Then a second PCR, running about 6 to 12 cycles, was carried out with a sample-barcoded 5' primer and a J-beta primer mix. All cDNA molecules were each tagged by a template-switch adaptor with 12 random nucleotides. There were at least 3 million CDR3-containing paired-end reads obtained from each sample. MiXCR, run by TCRdb on the 5' RACE reads, gives a single entry per CDR3 protein. Among about 680,000 distinct CDR3 sequences listed, around half were seen once.

The TCR sequence derives from a woman aged 60-70 years in good health. The specimen sequenced was blood. The chain recombines TRBV20-1 with TRBJ2-5; 9 nucleotides line up with TRBD2. The CDR3 DNA reads as TGCAGTGCTAGAGGCCTAGCGGGAAAAGAGACCCAGTACTTC. Its translation: CSARGLAGKETQYF.